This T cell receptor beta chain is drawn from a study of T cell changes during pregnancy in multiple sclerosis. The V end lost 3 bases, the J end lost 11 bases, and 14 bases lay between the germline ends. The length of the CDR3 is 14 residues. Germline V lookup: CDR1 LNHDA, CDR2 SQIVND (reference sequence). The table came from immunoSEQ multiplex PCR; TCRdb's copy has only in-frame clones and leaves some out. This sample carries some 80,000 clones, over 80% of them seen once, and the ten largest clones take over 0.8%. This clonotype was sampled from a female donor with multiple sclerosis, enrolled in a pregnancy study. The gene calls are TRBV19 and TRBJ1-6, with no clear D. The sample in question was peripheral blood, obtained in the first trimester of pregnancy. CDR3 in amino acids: CASSILDRRAPLHF. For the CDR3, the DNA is TGTGCCAGTAGTATTTTGGACCGGCGGGCACCCCTCCACTTT.